The clone carrying this T cell receptor beta chain was observed at least ten times. Its target is unknown. CDR1 SGHRS and CDR2 YFSETQ come from the germline V gene. The V segment lost 5 bases and the J segment 5 bases; nucleotides outside the gene matches: 6. The CDR3 extends over 13 amino acids. TCRdb fed the reads into MiXCR, producing one record per CDR3 protein. Among around 440,000 distinct CDR3 sequences listed, roughly 10% were seen once. These data belong to a study of T cell repertoires in cytomegalovirus infection. As for the study in general: Public TCR beta signature analysis indicated the presence of both CMV infection and matching HLA type. Study-level findings and limits: Individuals carrying CMV plus the relevant HLA were identified by cumulative frequency of public TCR beta families. CMV-specific HLA-C-restricted TCR beta clonotypes dominated the ex vivo response.

The gene calls are TRBV5-1 and TRBJ1-1, with 7 positions matching TRBD1. Specimen: PBMCs. The clonotype comes from a human donor in good health (CMV status not recorded). Some clones in this sample may be carry-over from other donors' samples. This CDR3 is CASRSTGWTEAFF. The CDR3 bases are TGCGCCAGCAGATCGACAGGGTGGACTGAAGCTTTCTTT.